This is a list of T cell receptor beta chains from one sample in a study of T cell responses to AZD1222 COVID-19 vaccine. Repertoires were generated with immunoSEQ multiplex PCR, while TCRdb's copy carries only in-frame clones and drops some. The data contain 80,000 to 100,000 clones, roughly nine tenths of them singletons. The source was peripheral blood, collected on day 0 of AZD1222 vaccination. The receptors stem from an adult in good health. The CDR3 runs from the conserved cysteine through the conserved F or W. D genes are given only for firm matches. Only some rows state a clone size, as once, few, many or a class for expanded clones.

D: TRBD1; size: once; V: TRBV27; J: TRBJ1-5; CDR3: CASSLRQGNYQPQHF; DNA: TGTGCCAGCAGTTTAAGACAGGGGAACTATCAGCCCCAGCATTTT
D: -; size: few; V: TRBV19; J: TRBJ2-2; CDR3: CASKPQLTGELFF; DNA: TGTGCCAGCAAACCCCAGTTAACCGGGGAGCTGTTTTTT
D: TRBD2; size: -; V: TRBV6-5; J: TRBJ2-3; CDR3: CASKSAGGLGDTQYF; DNA: TGTGCCAGCAAGTCAGCGGGGGGGCTTGGAGATACGCAGTATTTT
D: -; size: few; V: TRBV6-2/TRBV6-3; J: TRBJ1-5; CDR3: CASSHPGRAVQPQHF; DNA: TGTGCCAGCAGCCACCCGGGGAGGGCGGTTCAGCCCCAGCATTTT
D: -; size: once; V: TRBV28; J: TRBJ2-3; CDR3: CASSPPGPSTDTQYF; DNA: TGTGCCAGCAGTCCCCCGGGACCAAGCACAGATACGCAGTATTTT
D: -; size: once; V: TRBV9; J: TRBJ1-6; CDR3: CASSLIGGGSPLHF; DNA: TGTGCCAGCAGCCTCATTGGGGGGGGTTCACCCCTCCACTTT
D: -; size: -; V: TRBV29-1; J: TRBJ2-7; CDR3: CSVGSRMSREQYF; DNA: TGCAGCGTTGGGTCGAGGATGTCTCGCGAGCAGTACTTC
D: -; size: -; V: TRBV19; J: TRBJ2-3; CDR3: CASRTMDEDTQYF; DNA: TGTGCCAGTAGGACGATGGACGAGGATACGCAGTATTTT
D: -; size: -; V: TRBV6-1; J: TRBJ1-2; CDR3: CASSEALGGYGYTF; DNA: TGTGCCAGCAGTGAAGCGCTGGGAGGGTACGGCTACACCTTC
D: -; size: -; V: TRBV19; J: TRBJ1-5; CDR3: CASSPGAWGNQPQHF; DNA: TGTGCCAGTAGTCCAGGAGCTTGGGGCAATCAGCCCCAGCATTTT
D: TRBD1; size: once; V: TRBV5-8; J: TRBJ1-4; CDR3: CASSLYQGANEKLFF; DNA: TGTGCCAGCAGCTTGTACCAGGGGGCTAATGAAAAACTGTTTTTT
D: TRBD1; size: -; V: TRBV7-7; J: TRBJ2-1; CDR3: CASSIGQGNEQFF; DNA: TGTGCTAGCAGCATAGGACAGGGGAATGAGCAGTTCTTC
D: -; size: -; V: TRBV9; J: TRBJ2-6; CDR3: CASNRAGANVLTF; DNA: TGTGCCAGCAACAGGGCTGGGGCCAACGTCCTGACTTTC
D: TRBD2; size: -; V: TRBV30; J: TRBJ2-7; CDR3: CAWSVLAGGGEQYF; DNA: TGTGCCTGGAGTGTACTAGCGGGAGGAGGGGAGCAGTACTTC
D: -; size: once; V: TRBV7-8; J: TRBJ2-6; CDR3: CASSLRSGANVLTF; DNA: TGTGCCAGCAGCTTACGTTCCGGGGCCAACGTCCTGACTTTC
D: TRBD2; size: -; V: TRBV30; J: TRBJ2-3; CDR3: CAWGDYPERRDTQYF; DNA: TGTGCCTGGGGGGACTACCCCGAAAGAAGAGATACGCAGTATTTT
D: -; size: -; V: TRBV7-9; J: TRBJ2-3; CDR3: CASSLVADTQYF; DNA: TGTGCCAGCAGCTTAGTAGCAGATACGCAGTATTTT
D: -; size: -; V: TRBV19; J: TRBJ1-5; CDR3: CASSTRGLGSNQPQHF; DNA: TGTGCCAGTAGTACCCGGGGGCTGGGGAGCAATCAGCCCCAGCATTTT
D: -; size: -; V: TRBV19; J: TRBJ1-1; CDR3: CASSRPGGRTNTEAFF; DNA: TGTGCCAGTAGCCGTCCCGGGGGCCGTACGAACACTGAAGCTTTCTTT
D: -; size: -; V: TRBV25-1; J: TRBJ1-2; CDR3: CASSEWGAPLGYTF; DNA: TGTGCCAGCAGTGAATGGGGGGCCCCACTTGGCTACACCTTC
D: -; size: -; V: TRBV12-3/TRBV12-4; J: TRBJ1-5; CDR3: CASGEGYNQPQHF; DNA: TGTGCCAGCGGGGAGGGCTACAATCAGCCCCAGCATTTT
D: -; size: -; V: TRBV5-1; J: TRBJ2-6; CDR3: CATSSLSGANVLTF; DNA: TGCGCCACTTCGAGCCTCTCTGGGGCCAACGTCCTGACTTTC
D: -; size: -; V: TRBV6-5; J: TRBJ1-4; CDR3: CASGGTREKLFF; DNA: TGTGCCAGCGGGGGGACAAGGGAAAAACTGTTTTTT